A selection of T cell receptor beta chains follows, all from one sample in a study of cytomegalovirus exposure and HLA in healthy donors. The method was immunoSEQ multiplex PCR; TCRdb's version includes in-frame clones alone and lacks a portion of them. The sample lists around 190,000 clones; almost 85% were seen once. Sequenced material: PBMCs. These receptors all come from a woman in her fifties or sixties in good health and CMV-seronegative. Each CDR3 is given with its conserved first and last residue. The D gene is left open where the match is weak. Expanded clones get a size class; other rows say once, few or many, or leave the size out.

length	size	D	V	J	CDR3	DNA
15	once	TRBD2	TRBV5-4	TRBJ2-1	CASSLELAGVNEQFF	TGTGCCAGCAGCTTGGAATTAGCGGGAGTGAATGAGCAGTTCTTC
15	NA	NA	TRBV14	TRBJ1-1	CASSPLGRMNTEAFF	TGTGCCAGCAGCCCTTTGGGCCGGATGAACACTGAAGCTTTCTTT
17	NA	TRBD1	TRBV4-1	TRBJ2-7	CASSQAKVPGQAYEQYF	TGCGCCAGCAGCCAAGCTAAGGTACCGGGACAGGCTTACGAGCAGTACTTC
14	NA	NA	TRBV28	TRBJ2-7	CASSRGGGGYEQYF	TGTGCCAGCAGCCGGGGAGGAGGAGGGTACGAGCAGTACTTC
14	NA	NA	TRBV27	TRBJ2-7	CASSPRTVTYEQYF	TGTGCCAGCAGTCCACGGACAGTTACCTACGAGCAGTACTTC
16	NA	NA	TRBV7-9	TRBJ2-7	CASTYWGGARSYEQYF	TGTGCCAGCACCTACTGGGGGGGGGCGCGGTCCTACGAGCAGTACTTC
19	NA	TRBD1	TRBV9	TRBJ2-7	CASSVVGGAGYRSSYEQYF	TGTGCCAGCAGCGTAGTAGGGGGCGCAGGTTACAGGAGCTCCTACGAGCAGTACTTC
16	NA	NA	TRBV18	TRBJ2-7	CASSTPGEPRPYEQYF	TGTGCCAGCTCTACCCCAGGGGAGCCGAGGCCTTACGAGCAGTACTTC
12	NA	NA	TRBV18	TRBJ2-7	CASSPASYEQYF	TGTGCCAGCTCACCAGCGTCCTACGAGCAGTACTTC
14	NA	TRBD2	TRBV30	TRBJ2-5	CAWLAGGIQETQYF	TGTGCCTGGTTAGCGGGAGGGATCCAAGAGACCCAGTACTTC
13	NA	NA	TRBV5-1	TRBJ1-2	CASSLGSGSGYTF	TGCGCCAGCAGCTTGGGTTCAGGGTCTGGCTACACCTTC
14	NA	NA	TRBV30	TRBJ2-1	CAWSDRPVKNEQFF	TGTGCCTGGAGTGACAGGCCCGTTAAGAATGAGCAGTTCTTC
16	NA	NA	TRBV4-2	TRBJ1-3	CASSPSQWPAGNTIYF	TGTGCCAGCAGCCCCTCCCAGTGGCCCGCTGGAAACACCATATATTTT
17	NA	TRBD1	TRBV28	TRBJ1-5	CASSSDRGEWNNQPQHF	TGTGCCAGCAGTTCGGACAGGGGTGAGTGGAACAATCAGCCCCAGCATTTT
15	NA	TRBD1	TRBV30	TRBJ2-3	CAWSGTGESSDTQYF	TGTGCCTGGAGTGGGACAGGGGAGTCTTCAGATACGCAGTATTTT
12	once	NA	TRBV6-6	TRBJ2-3	CASSSLPDTQYF	TGTGCCAGCAGTTCCCTACCAGATACGCAGTATTTT
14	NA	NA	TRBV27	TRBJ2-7	CASSLSGLQYEQYF	TGTGCCAGCAGTTTATCGGGACTCCAATACGAGCAGTACTTC
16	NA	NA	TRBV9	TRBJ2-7	CASSVEGQGYVYEQYF	TGTGCCAGCAGCGTAGAAGGGCAGGGTTATGTATACGAGCAGTACTTC
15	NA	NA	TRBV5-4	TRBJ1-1	CASSLYLGRDTEAFF	TGTGCCAGCAGCTTGTATCTGGGGAGGGACACTGAAGCTTTCTTT